Presented here are 26 T cell receptor beta chains from one specimen sequenced in a study of shared clonotypes between healthy human individuals. Repertoires were generated with immunoSEQ multiplex PCR, while TCRdb's copy carries only in-frame clones and drops some. Of about 480,000 clones listed, less than 85% are singletons. Sequenced material: PBMCs. The receptors were gathered from a woman aged 40 to 50 in good health. Some clones in this sample may be carry-over from other donors' samples.

V is TRBV28 and J is TRBJ2-6; no clear D. V shed 10 bases and J shed 3 bases, with 7 bases lying between them. Germline CDR1 MDHEN, CDR2 SYDVKM. This CDR3 spans 12 amino acids. CDR3 DNA sequence: TGTGCCACCTGGGGTGGGGCCAACGTCCTGACTTTC. It specifies CATWGGANVLTF.

The chain carries TRBV28 and TRBJ2-2, with TRBD1 identical over 12 bases. Germline assignment: CDR1 MDHEN and CDR2 SYDVKM. With V trimmed by 2 bases and J by 6 bases, 10 bases remained unmatched. This CDR3 is built from 18 residues. This CDR3 reads CASSLNRGTGGLSGELFF. CDR3 nucleotides: TGTGCCAGCAGTTTAAATCGAGGGACAGGGGGCTTGTCCGGGGAGCTGTTTTTT.

The V call is TRBV7-3, the J call TRBJ2-1; TRBD1 agrees at 8 bases. The V gene's germline CDR1 is SGHTA and CDR2 FQGTGA. The J segment lost 6 bases and the V segment lost 0 bases, leaving 10 bases of the junction unmatched. The CDR3 consists of 17 residues. The CDR3 loop reads CASSLTPTGAKINEQFF. CDR3 sequence (DNA): TGTGCCAGCAGCTTAACACCGACAGGGGCCAAGATCAATGAGCAGTTCTTC.

This clone was recorded a few times. CDR3 amino acids: CATARSRDRGYEQYF. The CDR3 region has the DNA TGTGCCACTGCTCGAAGCCGGGACAGAGGCTACGAGCAGTACTTC. This chain links TRBV27 with TRBJ2-7; 7 bases are shared with TRBD1. The CDR3 consists of 15 residues. V was pared by 10 bases and J by 3 bases, with 15 bases of the junction left unmatched. The germline V gene encodes CDR1 MNHEY and CDR2 SMNVEV (reference sequence).

The V and J genes are TRBV6-5 and TRBJ2-6, with a possible D match to TRBD1 (6 bases). V lost 7 bases, J lost 3 bases, and 13 bases lay in between. The CDR3 is made up of 15 amino acids. CDR1 and CDR2 (germline): MNHEY, SVGAGI. CDR3 in amino acids: CASTPGDFGANVLTF. CDR3 DNA sequence: TGTGCCAGCACCCCAGGGGATTTTGGGGCCAACGTCCTGACTTTC.

This chain joins TRBV28 and TRBJ1-5, with D maybe TRBD1 (5 bases). V lost 1 base and J 0 bases, leaving 7 bases between the germline ends. There are 15 residues in the CDR3. The V gene's germline CDR1 is MDHEN and CDR2 SYDVKM. DNA of the CDR3: TGTGCCAGCAGTTTATCAGACAGTAGCAATCAGCCCCAGCATTTT. This translates into CASSLSDSSNQPQHF.

The V call is TRBV11-2, the J call TRBJ1-2; D is undetermined. Germline lookup yields CDR1 SGHAT and CDR2 FQNNGV. The length of the CDR3 is 13 residues. Trimming removed 0 bases at V and 7 bases at J, with 9 bases between. CDR3 in DNA: TGTGCCAGCAGCTTAGAACGGATCGGTGGCTACACCTTC. It specifies CASSLERIGGYTF.

The count of this clone is one. The chain joins TRBV4-3 to TRBJ1-4; D unresolved. This CDR3 has 16 residues. Germline CDR1 reads LGHNA; CDR2 reads YSLEER. Trimming removed 0 bases at V and 0 bases at J, with 8 bases between. The CDR3 nucleotides are TGCGCCAGCAGCCAAGAAGGTCTCGCAACTAATGAAAAACTGTTTTTT. Translation: CASSQEGLATNEKLFF.

The V call is TRBV6-6, the J call TRBJ2-7; 8 bases line up with TRBD1. With 0 bases clipped from V and 3 bases from J, the junction kept 4 bases outside the gene matches. This CDR3 spans 15 amino acids. Germline V gene data show CDR1 as MNHNY and CDR2 as SVGAGI (reference sequence). The CDR3 loop reads CASSYSLGQGYEQYF. CDR3 DNA: TGTGCCAGCAGTTACTCCCTTGGACAGGGCTACGAGCAGTACTTC.

This chain connects TRBV7-2 to TRBJ2-5, with 8 bases fitting TRBD1. From germline, CDR1 is SGHTA and CDR2 FQGNSA. The CDR3 has 14 residues. With 7 bases clipped from V and 4 bases from J, the junction kept 8 bases outside the gene matches. The CDR3 loop reads CASTRTGFTETQYF. CDR3 in DNA: TGTGCCAGCACCCGGACAGGGTTTACAGAGACCCAGTACTTC.

The chain combines TRBV25-1 with TRBJ1-3; 10 nucleotides line up with TRBD1. V shed 6 bases and J 0 bases; nucleotides not matched to a gene: 2. CDR3 length equals 15 residues. The germline gives CDR1 MGHDK, CDR2 SYGVNS. CDR3 in amino acids: CASSGDRGSGNTIYF. As DNA, the CDR3 is TGTGCCAGCAGCGGGGACAGGGGCTCTGGAAACACCATATATTTT.

The chain has TRBV30 and TRBJ2-3; TRBD2 matches 11 bases. Looked up from germline, CDR1 is GTSNPN and CDR2 is SVGIG (reference sequence). V lost 2 bases to trimming and J lost 3 bases; unmatched junction nucleotides: 7. The CDR3 sequence is 16 residues long. CDR3 DNA: TGTGCCTGGAGTAGGATAGCGGGAGGGGGGACAGATACGCAGTATTTT. Its translation is CAWSRIAGGGTDTQYF.

This clone has only a few counts. The chain carries TRBV7-7 and TRBJ2-2, with D possibly called TRBD1 or TRBD2 (5 bases each). The CDR3 contains 14 residues. The V gene's germline CDR1 is SSHAT and CDR2 FNYEAQ (reference sequence). Trimming cost V 8 bases and J 1 base, with 11 bases left between them. CDR3 loop: CASARDLNTGELFF. The CDR3 coding sequence is TGTGCCAGCGCCCGGGACCTGAACACCGGGGAGCTGTTTTTT.

The chain carries TRBV27 and TRBJ2-7, with D perhaps matching TRBD1 or TRBD2 (5 bases each). CDR1 and CDR2 (germline): MNHEY, SMNVEV (reference sequence). The length of the CDR3 is 17 residues. Trimming removed 5 bases at V and 3 bases at J, with 23 bases between. The DNA of the CDR3 is TGTGCCAGCAGTCCCCACCGGGGTCAGGGACCAAACTACGAGCAGTACTTC. It codes for CASSPHRGQGPNYEQYF.

This clone has only one observation. The gene calls are TRBV5-1 and TRBJ2-2; TRBD2 matches at 10 bases. The CDR3 length is 16 residues. The ends lost 4 bases at V and 2 bases at J; junction bases unmatched: 5. Germline V gives CDR1 SGHRS, CDR2 YFSETQ. CDR3 loop: CASSIRTSGNTGELFF. The CDR3 nucleotides read TGCGCCAGCAGCATAAGGACTAGCGGTAACACCGGGGAGCTGTTTTTT.

The CDR3 sequence is CASSLSWTKNTGELFF. The DNA of the CDR3 is TGTGCCAGCAGCTTATCATGGACAAAGAACACCGGGGAGCTGTTTTTT. The chain has TRBV7-9 and TRBJ2-2, with D possibly matching TRBD1 (5 bases). CDR1 is SEHNR and CDR2 is FQNEAQ in the germline V gene (reference sequence). The CDR3 is 16 amino acids. Trimming shortened V by 2 bases and J by 1 base, and 11 bases separated the two germline ends.

The chain carries TRBV29-1 and TRBJ2-3, with 9 nucleotides matching TRBD2. Germline assignment: CDR1 SQVTM and CDR2 ANQGSEA. The V gene end was trimmed by 5 bases and the J gene end by 2 bases; junction bases not matched to a gene: 5. CDR3 length: 14 amino acids. CDR3 bases: TGCAGCGTTCTTGCGGGAGGGTACACAGATACGCAGTATTTT. As protein: CSVLAGGYTDTQYF.

This clone appeared once. CDR3 bases: TGTGCCAGCAGCTTAGTTTCTGCAGCGGGAGGCACAGATACGCAGTATTTT. Translated: CASSLVSAAGGTDTQYF. The chain employs TRBV7-8 and TRBJ2-3; TRBD2 agrees at 8 bases. Trimming cost V 1 base and J 1 base; bases outside gene matches: 7. This CDR3 comprises 17 residues. Germline CDR1 and CDR2: SGHVS and FQNEAQ. Based on the CDR3 plus reference TRBV7-8 and TRBJ2-3, the full variable domain is GAGVSQSPRYKVAKRGQDVALRCDPISGHVSLFWYQQALGQGPEFLTYFQNEAQLDKSGLPSDRFFAERPEGSVSTLKIQRTQQEDSAVYLCASSLVSAAGGTDTQYFGPGTRLTVL.

The chain recombines TRBV11-3 with TRBJ1-4, with unresolved D. V dropped 0 bases and J dropped 8 bases, with 7 bases sitting between them. This CDR3 contains 13 residues. Germline lookup yields CDR1 SGHNT and CDR2 YENEEA. The CDR3: CASSLEGREKLFF. DNA of the CDR3: TGTGCCAGCAGCTTAGAGGGCAGGGAAAAACTGTTTTTT.

V gene TRBV10-3 combines with J gene TRBJ2-1; D possibly corresponds to TRBD1 (6 bases). The CDR3 length is 14 residues. V lost 3 bases and J 5 bases, leaving 11 bases between the germline ends. Germline V gene data show CDR1 as ENHRY and CDR2 as SYGVKD. The CDR3 loop is CAISERTDDNEQFF. In DNA, the CDR3 is TGTGCCATCAGTGAAAGGACAGACGACAATGAGCAGTTCTTC.

The chain uses TRBV5-4 and TRBJ2-1; the D is unclear. Trimming pared 1 base from V and 5 bases from J, leaving 16 bases between. This CDR3 comprises 16 residues. CDR1 is SGHNT and CDR2 is YYREEE in the germline V gene (reference sequence). The CDR3 loop reads CASSLSVVRFNNEQFF. The CDR3 region has the DNA TGTGCCAGCAGCTTGTCGGTAGTTCGGTTCAACAATGAGCAGTTCTTC.

This rearrangement joins TRBV11-1 to TRBJ2-1; the D gene is possibly TRBD2 (5 bases). Trimming shortened V by 0 bases and J by 8 bases, and 8 bases separated the two germline ends. Germline CDR1 is SGHAT and CDR2 is FQDESV (reference sequence). This CDR3 has 13 residues. CDR3 in DNA: TGTGCCAGCAGCTTAGCGGGAGACTATGAGCAGTTCTTC. It is translated as CASSLAGDYEQFF. The whole variable domain, filled in from reference TRBV11-1 and TRBJ2-1, reads EAEVAQSPRYKITEKSQAVAFWCDPISGHATLYWYRQILGQGPELLVQFQDESVVDDSQLPKDRFSAERLKGVDSTLKIQPAELGDSAMYLCASSLAGDYEQFFGPGTRLTVL.

V is TRBV6-5 and J is TRBJ2-7; the match to TRBD1 covers 8 bases. After removal of 3 bases from V and 3 bases from J, the junction contained 7 bases not matched to a gene. The CDR3 has 15 amino acids. The germline gives CDR1 MNHEY, CDR2 SVGAGI. The CDR3 DNA is TGTGCCAGCAGTTATCTGGGACAGGCTTACTACGAGCAGTACTTC. Translating it yields CASSYLGQAYYEQYF.

The rearrangement joins TRBV11-2 to TRBJ2-3, with D possibly matching TRBD2 (7 bases). Germline CDR1 and CDR2: SGHAT and FQNNGV. The CDR3 is 14 amino acids. V dropped 2 bases and J dropped 6 bases, with 12 bases sitting between them. CDR3 DNA sequence: TGTGCCAGCAGCTTAATGGGGGGGCCCGATACGCAGTATTTT. As protein: CASSLMGGPDTQYF.

The V and J genes are TRBV5-1 and TRBJ2-5; D unclear. The V end was cut by 0 bases, the J end by 2 bases, with 17 bases between. The CDR3 spans 17 residues. CDR1 and CDR2 (germline): SGHRS, YFSETQ. As DNA, the CDR3 is TGCGCCAGCAGCTTGGGGTCCTCGTCGGCCCTTCAAGAGACCCAGTACTTC. Translation: CASSLGSSSALQETQYF. The variable domain in full, completed from reference TRBV5-1 and TRBJ2-5, reads KAGVTQTPRYLIKTRGQQVTLSCSPISGHRSVSWYQQTPGQGLQFLFEYFSETQRNKGNFPGRFSGRQFSNSRSEMNVSTLELGDSALYLCASSLGSSSALQETQYFGPGTRLLVL.

The chain uses TRBV2 and TRBJ2-1, with 9 nucleotides matching TRBD2. The CDR3 sequence is 14 residues long. Germline V CDR1 and CDR2: SNHLY, FYNNEI. The junction had 6 bases not matched to a gene; V was cut back by 3 bases and J by 9 bases. The CDR3 spells CASSDVIAGAEQFF. In nucleotides, the CDR3 is TGTGCCAGCAGTGATGTGATAGCGGGAGCTGAGCAGTTCTTC.